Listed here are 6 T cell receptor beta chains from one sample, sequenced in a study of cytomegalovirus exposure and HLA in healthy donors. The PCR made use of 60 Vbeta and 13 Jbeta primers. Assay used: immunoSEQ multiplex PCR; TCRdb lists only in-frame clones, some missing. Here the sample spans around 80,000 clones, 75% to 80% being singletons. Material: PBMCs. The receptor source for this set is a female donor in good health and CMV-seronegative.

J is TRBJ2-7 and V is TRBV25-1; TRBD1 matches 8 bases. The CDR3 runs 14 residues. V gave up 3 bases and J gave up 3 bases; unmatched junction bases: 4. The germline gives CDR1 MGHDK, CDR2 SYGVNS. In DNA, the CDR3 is TGTGCCAGCAGTGACCTGGACAGGGTCTACGAGCAGTACTTC. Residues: CASSDLDRVYEQYF.

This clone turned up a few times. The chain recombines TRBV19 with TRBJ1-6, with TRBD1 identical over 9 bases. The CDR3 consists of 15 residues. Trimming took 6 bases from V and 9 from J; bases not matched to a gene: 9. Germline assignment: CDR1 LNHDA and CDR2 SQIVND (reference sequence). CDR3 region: CASSLGQGRSSPLHF. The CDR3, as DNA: TGTGCCAGTAGCTTAGGACAGGGGCGATCTTCACCCCTCCACTTT.

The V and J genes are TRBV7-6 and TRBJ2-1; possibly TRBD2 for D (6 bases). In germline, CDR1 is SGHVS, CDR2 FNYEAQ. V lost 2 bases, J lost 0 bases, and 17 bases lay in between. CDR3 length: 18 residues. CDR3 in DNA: TGTGCCAGCAGCTTACGTCCCTCTAGCGCCAGCTCCTACAATGAGCAGTTCTTC. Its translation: CASSLRPSSASSYNEQFF.

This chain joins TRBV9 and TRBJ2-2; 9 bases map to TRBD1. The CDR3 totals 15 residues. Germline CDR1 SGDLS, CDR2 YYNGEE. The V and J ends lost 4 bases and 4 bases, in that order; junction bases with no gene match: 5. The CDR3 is CASSPWTGATGELFF. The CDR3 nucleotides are TGTGCCAGCAGCCCGTGGACAGGGGCCACCGGGGAGCTGTTTTTT. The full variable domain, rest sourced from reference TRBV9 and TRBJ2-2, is DSGVTQTPKHLITATGQRVTLRCSPRSGDLSVYWYQQSLDQGLQFLIQYYNGEERAKGNILERFSAQQFPDLHSELNLSSLELGDSALYFCASSPWTGATGELFFGEGSRLTVL.

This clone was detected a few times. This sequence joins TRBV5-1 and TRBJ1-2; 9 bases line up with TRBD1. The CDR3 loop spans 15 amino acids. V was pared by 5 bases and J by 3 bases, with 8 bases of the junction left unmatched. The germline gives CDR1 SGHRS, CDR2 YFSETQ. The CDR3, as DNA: TGCGCCAGCAGATCCGGGACAGGGAATGACTATGGCTACACCTTC. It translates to CASRSGTGNDYGYTF.

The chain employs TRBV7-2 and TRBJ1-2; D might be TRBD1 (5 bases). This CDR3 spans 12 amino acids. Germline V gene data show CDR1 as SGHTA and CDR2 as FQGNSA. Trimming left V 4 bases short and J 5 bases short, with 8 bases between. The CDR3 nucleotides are TGTGCCAGCAGCTATGGGGGGTATGGCTACACCTTC. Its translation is CASSYGGYGYTF.